This TCR beta chain was sequenced in a study of T-cell memory formation after mild COVID-19. Study-wide results and caveats: Clones shrinking from day 15 to 85 showed even CD4/CD8 mixes; later expanders tilted CD4+. The appearance of some responding clones in pre-infection memory suggested that cross-reactive memory joined. Contracting CD4+ clones sat mainly in CM and EM; CD8+ in EMRA.

With regard to this clonotype: Its antigen is unidentified.

The CDR3 consists of 12 residues. Trimming removed 5 bases from V and 6 bases from J, with 10 bases in between. Germline values: CDR1 MNHEY, CDR2 SMNVEV (reference sequence). Barcoded TCR alpha and TCR beta cDNA libraries with UMIs came from 5'RACE using constant-segment primers. TCRdb fed the 5' RACE reads into MiXCR, producing one record per CDR3 protein. The sample has about 400,000 distinct CDR3 sequences, approximately 15% seen once; the top ten hold around a fifth. This chain links TRBV27 with TRBJ2-5; TRBD1 might be the D (6 bases). The sequencing input was PBMCs or a T cell subset sorted from them (not recorded which). The receptor was derived from a man between 18 and 35 years old who had mild COVID-19 (a few samples of this study predate the infection). Cell type and time point are not known. CDR3 in amino acids: CASSRRGQTQYF. For the CDR3, the DNA is TGTGCCAGCAGTCGCAGGGGACAGACCCAGTACTTC.